This is a list of T cell receptor beta chains from one sample in a study of CD8+CD57+ T cells in acquired aplastic anemia. In TCRdb, the reads were re-called with MiXCR into one record per CDR3 protein. The table shows approximately 150,000 distinct CDR3 sequences, with roughly 48% occurring only once. The sequencing sample was made of sorted CD4+, CD8+, or CD8+CD57+ T cells (not recorded which) from PBMCs. Receptors were obtained from a human donor with aplastic anemia. Both conserved end residues are part of each CDR3. The D gene is left open where the match is weak. The size field is filled for only some rows; it gives once, few, many or a size class.

>.|TRBJ2-7|TRBV11-2|many
CASSFVGGAGEQYF
TGTGCCAGCAGCTTTGTGGGGGGGGCTGGCGAGCAGTACTTC
>.|TRBJ2-4|TRBV7-6|many
CASSLGPQNIQYF
TGTGCCAGCAGCTTAGGGCCTCAGAACATTCAGTACTTC
>.|TRBJ1-6|TRBV2|once
CASRTGSRANSPLHF
TGTGCCAGCAGAACAGGGAGTAGAGCGAATTCACCCCTCCACTTT
>.|TRBJ2-1|TRBV6-1|many
CASRQGLGRNEQFF
TGTGCCAGCAGACAGGGTTTGGGGAGAAATGAGCAGTTCTTC
>.|TRBJ2-7|TRBV7-3|few
CASSRIQGYEQYF
TGTGCCAGCAGCCGGATACAGGGTTACGAGCAGTACTTC
>.|TRBJ2-5|TRBV3-1|.
CASSQYNRETQYF
TGTGCCAGCAGCCAATACAACAGGGAGACCCAGTACTTC
>.|TRBJ2-5|TRBV2|few
CASSDLTGSGTQYF
TGTGCCAGCAGTGACCTGACTGGATCGGGGACCCAGTACTTC
>TRBD2|TRBJ2-5|TRBV2|.
CASSLGLTSGSLGETQYF
TGTGCCAGCAGTCTAGGGCTCACTAGCGGGAGTTTAGGAGAGACCCAGTACTTC
>TRBD2|TRBJ2-3|TRBV25-1|few
CASSELRRENTDTQYF
TGTGCCAGCAGTGAATTGCGGCGGGAGAACACAGATACGCAGTATTTT
>TRBD2|TRBJ2-2|TRBV7-8|many
CASSRGGRTGELFF
TGTGCCAGCAGCCGGGGGGGCAGAACCGGGGAGCTGTTTTTT
>.|TRBJ2-1|TRBV2|few
CASSGTGNNEQFF
TGTGCCAGCAGTGGAACAGGGAACAATGAGCAGTTCTTC
>.|TRBJ2-1|TRBV6-1|few
CASRTGTWSVNEQFF
TGTGCCAGTCGGACCGGGACCTGGAGTGTCAATGAGCAGTTCTTC
>.|TRBJ1-6|TRBV24-1|.
CATSDGTRDNSPLHF
TGTGCCACCAGTGACGGTACACGCGATAATTCACCCCTCCACTTT
>.|TRBJ2-5|TRBV24-1|once
CATSEGAGRERETQYF
TGTGCCACCTCGGAGGGGGCAGGGAGGGAGAGGGAGACCCAGTACTTC
>TRBD2|TRBJ2-3|TRBV2|.
CASSDSGLAGVTTDTQYF
TGTGCCAGCAGTGATAGTGGGCTAGCGGGGGTCACCACAGATACGCAGTATTTT
>.|TRBJ2-5|TRBV10-1|many
CASSESETQYF
TGCGCCAGCAGTGAGTCGGAGACCCAGTACTTC
>.|TRBJ1-3|TRBV2|.
CASSANVGGGNTIYF
TGTGCCAGCAGTGCCAATGTGGGGGGAGGAAACACCATATATTTT
>TRBD2|TRBJ2-1|TRBV7-2|many
CASSARASGGWPNEQFF
TGTGCCAGCAGCGCAAGGGCTAGCGGGGGTTGGCCTAATGAGCAGTTCTTC
>.|TRBJ1-1|TRBV7-9|many
CASQEARTNTEAFF
TGTGCCAGCCAGGAGGCCCGTACAAACACTGAAGCTTTCTTT
>.|TRBJ1-5|TRBV19|.
CASTSLPGYNQPQHF
TGTGCCAGTACCTCCCTGCCAGGGTACAATCAGCCCCAGCATTTT
>.|TRBJ2-1|TRBV15|.
CATSSSVGESSYNEQFF
TGTGCCACCAGCAGTAGTGTGGGGGAGAGCTCCTACAATGAGCAGTTCTTC
>.|TRBJ1-2|TRBV20-1|many
CSARAHSGQGGGNNYGYTF
TGCAGTGCTAGGGCCCACTCGGGGCAGGGCGGAGGGAATAACTATGGCTACACCTTC
>.|TRBJ1-2|TRBV6-1|many
CASSGADVGYGYTF
TGTGCCAGCAGTGGGGCAGATGTGGGCTATGGCTACACCTTC
>.|TRBJ1-2|TRBV20-1|many
CSEPAGPYGYTF
TGCAGTGAACCCGCTGGCCCCTATGGCTACACCTTC
>TRBD1|TRBJ1-2|TRBV6-1|many
CASRTGTGGGYTF
TGTGCCAGCAGGACGGGGACAGGGGGAGGCTACACCTTC
>TRBD2|TRBJ2-3|TRBV19|once
CASTTAGGYTDTQYF
TGTGCCAGTACCACAGCGGGAGGATACACAGATACGCAGTATTTT
>TRBD1|TRBJ1-6|TRBV2|.
CASSEGWTGDSPLHF
TGTGCCAGCAGTGAAGGATGGACAGGGGATTCACCCCTCCACTTT
>.|TRBJ1-2|TRBV7-9|.
CASSLTAVIYGYTF
TGTGCCAGCAGCTTGACGGCGGTAATCTATGGCTACACCTTC
>.|TRBJ1-2|TRBV24-1|few
CATSEQNRVGYTF
TGTGCCACCAGTGAACAGAACAGGGTAGGCTACACCTTC
>TRBD2|TRBJ2-7|TRBV28|.
CASSFRAAGGQEQYF
TGTGCCAGCAGTTTCCGGGCAGCGGGGGGGCAAGAGCAGTACTTC
>.|TRBJ1-5|TRBV12-3/TRBV12-4|.
CASSTYPEPQHF
TGTGCCAGCAGTACCTATCCGGAGCCCCAGCATTTT
>TRBD1|TRBJ2-7|TRBV11-3|few
CASSPRTGTGEQYF
TGTGCCAGCAGCCCTCGGACAGGGACGGGGGAGCAGTACTTC
>TRBD1|TRBJ2-7|TRBV6-5|.
CASSSTGTGKSSYEQYF
TGTGCCAGCAGTTCCACCGGGACAGGGAAGTCCTCCTACGAGCAGTACTTC
>.|TRBJ2-2|TRBV4-2|many
CASSQDYGSNTGELFF
TGTGCCAGCAGCCAAGATTACGGGTCGAACACCGGGGAGCTGTTTTTT
>TRBD1|TRBJ1-2|TRBV12-3/TRBV12-4|.
CASSFRDRGRRDGYTF
TGTGCCAGCAGTTTCCGGGACAGGGGAAGGAGGGATGGCTACACCTTC
>.|TRBJ1-1|TRBV19|few
CASSPGVAEAFF
TGTGCCAGTAGTCCTGGGGTGGCTGAAGCTTTCTTT
>.|TRBJ2-3|TRBV20-1|.
CSKGEGLVLGTQYF
TGCAGTAAGGGGGAGGGCCTGGTCTTAGGTACGCAGTATTTT
>.|TRBJ2-7|TRBV18|few
CASSPLKGADYEQYF
TGTGCCAGCTCACCACTAAAAGGGGCGGACTACGAGCAGTACTTC
>TRBD1|TRBJ2-7|TRBV6-5|.
CASSSPGTVSYEQYF
TGTGCCAGCAGTTCGCCCGGGACAGTCAGCTACGAGCAGTACTTC
>.|TRBJ1-1|TRBV7-9|.
CASSLAQVMYTEAFF
TGTGCCAGCAGCTTAGCCCAGGTTATGTACACTGAAGCTTTCTTT
>.|TRBJ1-4|TRBV6-1|few
CASSRTVSNEKLFF
TGTGCCAGCAGTCGGACAGTATCTAATGAAAAACTGTTTTTT
>TRBD1|TRBJ2-7|TRBV7-9|once
CASSDPGQGTYEQYF
TGTGCCAGCAGCGATCCAGGACAGGGCACCTACGAGCAGTACTTC
>.|TRBJ2-7|TRBV7-9|.
CASSLGEKHSYEQYF
TGTGCCAGCAGCTTAGGGGAGAAGCACTCCTACGAGCAGTACTTC
>.|TRBJ1-4|TRBV6-1|many
CATQRGFATNEKLFF
TGTGCCACCCAACGGGGTTTTGCAACTAATGAAAAACTGTTTTTT
>.|TRBJ2-7|TRBV7-2|few
CASSFQERKGEQYF
TGTGCCAGCAGCTTTCAGGAGAGGAAGGGCGAGCAGTACTTC
>TRBD2|TRBJ2-5|TRBV19|few
CASRLAGGDSETQYF
TGTGCCAGCAGACTAGCGGGAGGGGATTCGGAGACCCAGTACTTC